The 8 T cell receptor beta chains given below trace back to one sample, sequenced in a study of shared clonotypes between healthy human individuals. The protocol was immunoSEQ multiplex PCR, while the TCRdb copy is restricted to in-frame clones and leaves out a portion. Seen here are about 690,000 clones, around 90% observed once, and the top ten hold less than 40%. The specimen was memory CD8+ T cells from PBMCs. Subset given: CD45RO+ cells pooled with CCR7-negative TemRA cells. All receptors derive from a man aged 18 to 29 in good health. Some clones in this sample may be carry-over from other donors' samples.

The chain joins TRBV11-2 to TRBJ1-6; D is unresolved. V lost 0 bases and J lost 10, with 13 bases in between. The CDR3 is made up of 15 amino acids. Germline V gene sequence: CDR1 SGHAT, CDR2 FQNNGV. DNA of the CDR3: TGTGCCAGCAGCTTAGAATTCGGGGTTGGCTCACCCCTCCACTTT. The encoded protein is CASSLEFGVGSPLHF. Using reference TRBV11-2 and TRBJ1-6 for the parts outside the CDR3, the full variable domain is EAGVAQSPRYKIIEKRQSVAFWCNPISGHATLYWYQQILGQGPKLLIQFQNNGVVDDSQLPKDRFSAERLKGVDSTLKIQPAKLEDSAVYLCASSLEFGVGSPLHFGNGTRLTVT.

The chain employs TRBV10-2 and TRBJ2-2, with 7 positions matching TRBD1. Trimming cost V 7 bases and J 5 bases; bases outside gene matches: 10. The CDR3 totals 15 residues. The germline gives CDR1 WSHSY, CDR2 SAAADI. The CDR3 region has the DNA TGCGCCAGCAATGCAGGGGGATTGTGGACCGGGGAGCTGTTTTTT. Translated, it gives CASNAGGLWTGELFF.

The chain joins TRBV4-1 to TRBJ2-7; 10 nucleotides agree with TRBD1. This CDR3 has 14 residues. From germline, CDR1 is MGHRA and CDR2 YSYEKL. The V segment lost 4 bases and the J segment 6 bases; nucleotides outside the gene matches: 6. CDR3: CASSRGQGISEQYF. As DNA, the CDR3 is TGCGCCAGCAGCCGGGGACAGGGGATAAGCGAGCAGTACTTC.

CDR3 loop: CASSPQRLDHEQYF. The CDR3 region has the DNA TGTGCCAGCAGCCCTCAGCGGTTGGACCACGAGCAGTACTTC. The chain uses TRBV13 and TRBJ2-7, with D maybe TRBD2 (5 bases). Germline CDR1 reads PRHDT; CDR2 reads FYEKMQ (reference sequence). CDR3 length: 14 residues. Trimming left V 5 bases short and J 5 bases short, with 16 bases between.

This chain connects TRBV28 to TRBJ1-1, with D uncertain. From germline, CDR1 is MDHEN and CDR2 SYDVKM. The CDR3 totals 13 residues. Trimming pared 7 bases from V and 1 base from J, leaving 10 bases between. The CDR3 here is CASTVGRNTEAFF. The CDR3 nucleotides are TGTGCCAGCACTGTAGGACGGAACACTGAAGCTTTCTTT. Full variable domain (outside the CDR3, taken from reference TRBV28 and TRBJ1-1): DVKVTQSSRYLVKRTGEKVFLECVQDMDHENMFWYRQDPGLGLRLIYFSYDVKMKEKGDIPEGYSVSREKKERFSLILESASTNQTSMYLCASTVGRNTEAFFGQGTRLTVV.

The J gene is TRBJ2-5, the V gene TRBV11-2; D gene uncertain. Germline CDR1 SGHAT, CDR2 FQNNGV. The V end lost 1 base, the J end lost 2 bases, and 11 bases lay between the germline ends. The CDR3 is 15 amino acids. CDR3 DNA sequence: TGTGCCAGCAGCTTAGTTTGGGCTAGGCAAGAGACCCAGTACTTC. As protein: CASSLVWARQETQYF.

This clone came up once. The chain carries TRBV7-2 and TRBJ2-7; 8 bases line up with TRBD1. The junction had 13 bases not matched to a gene; V was cut back by 3 bases and J by 6 bases. Germline CDR1 SGHTA, CDR2 FQGNSA. The CDR3 consists of 16 residues. DNA for the CDR3: TGTGCCAGCAGCTTCCCTGGCCCGACAGGGGTAGGCGAGCAGTACTTC. Amino acid sequence: CASSFPGPTGVGEQYF.

The chain recombines TRBV6-1 with TRBJ2-5; TRBD1 agrees at 8 bases. Germline loops: CDR1 MNHNS, CDR2 SASEGT. The CDR3 spans 18 residues. J lost 2 bases, V lost 2 bases, and 13 bases had no gene match. CDR3 protein: CASSEYHKGQAPQETQYF. Here the CDR3 DNA reads TGTGCCAGCAGTGAATACCACAAGGGACAGGCACCTCAAGAGACCCAGTACTTC.